These 27 T cell receptor beta chains were all obtained from the same sample, sequenced in a study of T cells in lung cancer brain metastases. Here immunoSEQ multiplex PCR was the method, and the copy in TCRdb shows in-frame clones only, minus some. The table includes about a thousand clones, 93% detected once. Sequenced: tumor tissue from the primary lung tumor. These receptors were collected from a woman in her thirties or forties with non-small cell lung cancer.

V and J are TRBV7-3 and TRBJ2-5, with 7 bases fitting TRBD1. CDR1 SGHTA and CDR2 FQGTGA come from the germline V gene. The length of the CDR3 is 16 residues. Trimming removed 5 bases from V and 2 bases from J; junction bases left unmatched: 11. The CDR3 DNA reads as TGTGCCAGCAGCCGAACCGGGACAGCCCTACAAGAGACCCAGTACTTC. Translating it yields CASSRTGTALQETQYF. The complete variable domain, with remaining parts taken from reference TRBV7-3 and TRBJ2-5, reads GAGVSQTPSNKVTEKGKYVELRCDPISGHTALYWYRQSLGQGPEFLIYFQGTGAADDSGLPNDRFFAVRPEGSVSTLKIQRTERGDSAVYLCASSRTGTALQETQYFGPGTRLLVL.

The CDR3 DNA follows: TGTGCCTGGAGTGTATTCTGGATAGGTTCGCAGTATTTT. The encoded protein is CAWSVFWIGSQYF. V and J are TRBV30 and TRBJ2-3; no firm D call. This CDR3 has 13 amino acids. Deletions cut 0 bases from V and 10 bases from J, with 14 bases between. In germline, CDR1 is GTSNPN, CDR2 SVGIG (reference sequence).

The chain employs TRBV6-5 and TRBJ2-3; D might be TRBD2 (6 bases). CDR1 and CDR2 (germline): MNHEY, SVGAGI. The CDR3 loop spans 15 amino acids. V shed 6 bases and J shed 6 bases, with 19 bases lying between them. The DNA of the CDR3 is TGTGCCAGCAGCCCTCAAGACGGGAGACCCGATACGCAGTATTTT. Amino acid sequence: CASSPQDGRPDTQYF.

V and J are TRBV28 and TRBJ1-5; the match to TRBD1 covers 7 bases. CDR3 length equals 14 residues. Per germline, CDR1 MDHEN and CDR2 SYDVKM. The ends lost 3 bases at V and 6 bases at J; junction bases unmatched: 5. The CDR3 spells CASSLGQTVQPQHF. In nucleotides, the CDR3 is TGTGCCAGCAGTTTGGGACAGACCGTTCAGCCCCAGCATTTT.

CDR3 loop: CASSQIGTGGTEAFF. CDR3 nucleotide sequence: TGTGCCAGCTCACAGATCGGGACAGGGGGCACTGAAGCTTTCTTT. This sequence joins TRBV18 and TRBJ1-1; 11 bases map to TRBD1. Trimming at V came to 4 bases and at J to 4 bases, leaving 5 bases not matched to a gene. Per germline, CDR1 KGHSH and CDR2 LQKENI. This CDR3 has 15 amino acids.

The CDR3 here is CASSLLPYSGSRKTYTGELFF. Written as DNA, the CDR3 is TGCGCCAGCAGCTTACTGCCTTATAGCGGGAGTCGAAAAACTTACACCGGGGAGCTGTTTTTT. The chain carries TRBV5-1 and TRBJ2-2; the match to TRBD2 covers 9 bases. Looked up from germline, CDR1 is SGHRS and CDR2 is YFSETQ. V lost 2 bases and J lost 3; bases outside the gene matches: 20. This CDR3 comprises 21 residues.

V is TRBV19 and J is TRBJ1-2, with 7 bases identical to TRBD1. The germline V gene has CDR1 LNHDA and CDR2 SQIVND (reference sequence). V was clipped by 4 bases and J by 12 bases; unmatched bases: 8. The length of the CDR3 is 12 residues. The CDR3 nucleotides read TGTGCCAGTAGTAACCTCGGGACAGCCAACACCTTC. Residues: CASSNLGTANTF. Together with reference TRBV19 and TRBJ1-2, the CDR3 gives the full variable domain: DGGITQSPKYLFRKEGQNVTLSCEQNLNHDAMYWYRQDPGQGLRLIYYSQIVNDFQKGDIAEGYSVSREKKESFPLTVTSAQKNPTAFYLCASSNLGTANTFGSGTRLTVV.

The CDR3 sequence: CASSPAGGPLNTEAFF. In DNA form, the CDR3 reads TGTGCCAGCAGTCCTGCCGGGGGACCTCTGAACACTGAAGCTTTCTTT. This chain links TRBV5-4 with TRBJ1-1; D is possibly TRBD1 (5 bases). The CDR3 is 16 residues long. Germline V CDR1 and CDR2: SGHNT, YYREEE (reference sequence). Trimming removed 5 bases from V and 0 bases from J, with 17 bases in between.

This chain uses TRBV5-1 with TRBJ1-2; 11 positions agree with TRBD1. CDR1 is SGHRS, CDR2 YFSETQ, per germline. This CDR3 spans 13 amino acids. V lost 4 bases and J lost 8; bases outside the gene matches: 4. The CDR3 region is CASSTGQGDGYTF. The CDR3 DNA reads as TGCGCCAGCAGCACGGGACAGGGGGACGGCTACACCTTC.

This chain joins TRBV7-2 and TRBJ1-5; D call uncertain. In germline, CDR1 is SGHTA, CDR2 FQGNSA. Trimming took 6 bases from V and 7 from J, leaving 10 bases between them. The CDR3 consists of 12 residues. CDR3 DNA: TGTGCCAGCAGTATGACCGCCCAGCCCCAGCATTTT. Translating it yields CASSMTAQPQHF.

The chain has TRBV29-1 and TRBJ1-2; 11 positions match TRBD1. The CDR3 loop spans 15 amino acids. Trimming took 1 base from V and 5 from J; bases not matched to a gene: 6. The germline V gene has CDR1 SQVTM and CDR2 ANQGSEA. The CDR3 protein is CSVEGTGGYSYGYTF. The CDR3 DNA sequence: TGCAGCGTTGAAGGGACAGGGGGCTATAGTTATGGCTACACCTTC. The entire variable domain, with the rest obtained from reference TRBV29-1 and TRBJ1-2, is as follows: SAVISQKPSRDICQRGTSLTIQCQVDSQVTMMFWYRQQPGQSLTLIATANQGSEATYESGFVIDKFPISRPNLTFSTLTVSNMSPEDSSIYLCSVEGTGGYSYGYTFGSGTRLTVV.

V gene TRBV5-4 combines with J gene TRBJ1-2, with D unclear. The V gene lost 8 bases and the J gene lost 4 bases, with 21 bases spanning the gap. The CDR3 runs 15 residues. In germline, CDR1 is SGHNT, CDR2 YYREEE (reference sequence). DNA of the CDR3: TGTGCCAGTAGCCCATTCCGGGAGTCCCTCTATGGCTACACCTTC. Protein: CASSPFRESLYGYTF.

V usage is TRBV12-5 and J usage is TRBJ2-1, with 10 bases that match TRBD2. J was trimmed by 3 bases and V by 5 bases; bases with no gene match: 1. Germline V gives CDR1 LGHNT, CDR2 FRNRAP. The CDR3 spans 14 residues. The CDR3 sequence: CASGPSGSYNEQFF. The CDR3 DNA sequence: TGTGCTAGTGGTCCTAGCGGGAGCTACAATGAGCAGTTCTTC.

This clone was picked up a small number of times. The gene calls are TRBV11-2 and TRBJ1-4; D is unclear. Germline CDR1 SGHAT, CDR2 FQNNGV. The CDR3 totals 12 residues. Trimming removed 5 bases at V and 8 bases at J, with 9 bases between. CDR3 amino acids: CASSQPWEKLFF. The CDR3 DNA reads TGTGCCAGCAGCCAGCCTTGGGAAAAACTGTTTTTT. The whole variable domain, remainder taken from reference TRBV11-2 and TRBJ1-4, is EAGVAQSPRYKIIEKRQSVAFWCNPISGHATLYWYQQILGQGPKLLIQFQNNGVVDDSQLPKDRFSAERLKGVDSTLKIQPAKLEDSAVYLCASSQPWEKLFFGSGTQLSVL.

This clone was seen only once. CDR3 residues: CAIGGLAERETQYF. CDR3 bases: TGTGCCATCGGGGGACTAGCGGAAAGGGAGACCCAGTACTTC. The chain has TRBV10-3 and TRBJ2-5, with TRBD2 matching 11 bases. The CDR3 sequence is 14 residues long. J was trimmed by 5 bases and V by 8 bases; bases with no gene match: 7. Germline values: CDR1 ENHRY, CDR2 SYGVKD.

V is TRBV5-1 and J is TRBJ1-3; 7 bases are a match to TRBD1. V trimming: 4 bases; J trimming: 3 bases; junction bases outside the gene matches: 7. This CDR3 has 15 amino acids. Germline V CDR1 and CDR2: SGHRS, YFSETQ. The CDR3 DNA follows: TGCGCCAGCAGCCCACGAACAGGGGATGGAAACACCATATATTTT. Its protein is CASSPRTGDGNTIYF.

V and J are TRBV30 and TRBJ1-2; tentatively, D is TRBD1 (5 bases). V lost 0 bases, J lost 4 bases, and 9 bases lay in between. CDR1 is GTSNPN, CDR2 SVGIG, per germline (reference sequence). CDR3 length: 13 residues. The CDR3, as DNA: TGTGCCTGGAGTGTACGACAGAGCTATGGCTACACCTTC. It specifies CAWSVRQSYGYTF.

The chain employs TRBV5-1 and TRBJ2-1; D gene unclear. V was shortened by 4 bases and J by 1 base, with 15 bases between the two germline ends. Germline V CDR1 and CDR2: SGHRS, YFSETQ. This CDR3 is built from 16 residues. CDR3 sequence (DNA): TGCGCCAGCAGCCCTCAATCGGACCCATCCTACAATGAGCAGTTCTTC. The encoded protein is CASSPQSDPSYNEQFF.

A single count supports this clone. The gene calls are TRBV4-1 and TRBJ2-7, with 8 bases identical to TRBD2. V lost 4 bases to trimming and J lost 1 base; unmatched junction nucleotides: 9. CDR1 and CDR2 from the germline V gene are MGHRA and YSYEKL. The length of the CDR3 is 16 residues. The CDR3 DNA is TGCGCCAGCAGCCGACAACTAGCGGACTTATCCTACGAGCAGTACTTC. Translation: CASSRQLADLSYEQYF.

The chain links TRBV7-9 to TRBJ1-5, with D perhaps matching TRBD1 (6 bases). CDR1 and CDR2 from the germline V gene are SEHNR and FQNEAQ (reference sequence). With 2 bases removed from V and 5 bases from J, the gap between germline ends came to 13 bases. The CDR3 is made up of 15 amino acids. The CDR3, as DNA: TGTGCCAGCAGCTTATTTGGGGGGGCGGATCAGCCCCAGCATTTT. Protein: CASSLFGGADQPQHF. The whole variable domain, filled in from reference TRBV7-9 and TRBJ1-5, reads DTGVSQNPRHKITKRGQNVTFRCDPISEHNRLYWYRQTLGQGPEFLTYFQNEAQLEKSRLLSDRFSAERPKGSFSTLEIQRTEQGDSAMYLCASSLFGGADQPQHFGDGTRLSIL.

The count of this clone is one. The chain has TRBV5-4 and TRBJ1-4; the D gene is possibly TRBD1 (5 bases). With 4 bases removed from V and 3 bases from J, the gap between germline ends came to 16 bases. CDR1 and CDR2 from the germline V gene are SGHNT and YYREEE (reference sequence). The CDR3 is made up of 16 amino acids. The CDR3 coding sequence is TGTGCCAGCAGCATTAAGGGGAGAACAGCTAATGAAAAACTGTTTTTT. It is translated as CASSIKGRTANEKLFF.

V gene TRBV11-1 combines with J gene TRBJ2-7; D is perhaps TRBD1 (6 bases). The CDR3 length is 13 residues. V was trimmed by 3 bases and J by 7 bases, leaving 13 bases between them. Germline CDR1 is SGHAT and CDR2 is FQDESV (reference sequence). The CDR3 nucleotides read TGTGCCAGCAGCTTTCAGGGGACGGGAGAGCAGTACTTC. Its translation is CASSFQGTGEQYF.

This clone was found once. The chain combines TRBV30 with TRBJ1-2; no clear D. The CDR3 is made up of 13 amino acids. V lost 4 bases and J 7 bases, leaving 16 bases between the germline ends. Looked up from germline, CDR1 is GTSNPN and CDR2 is SVGIG (reference sequence). The CDR3: CAWTPEVQLGYTF. The CDR3 DNA sequence: TGTGCCTGGACTCCAGAGGTCCAACTTGGCTACACCTTC.

The chain couples TRBV11-2 to TRBJ2-7; maybe TRBD1 (5 bases). CDR1 is SGHAT, CDR2 FQNNGV, per germline. The CDR3 sequence is 15 residues long. The V gene lost 1 base and the J gene lost 3 bases, with 13 bases spanning the gap. In DNA form, the CDR3 reads TGTGCCAGCAGCTTAGCACAGGCGTCCCGCTACGAGCAGTACTTC. Translated, it gives CASSLAQASRYEQYF. Full variable domain (rest looked up from reference TRBV11-2 and TRBJ2-7): EAGVAQSPRYKIIEKRQSVAFWCNPISGHATLYWYQQILGQGPKLLIQFQNNGVVDDSQLPKDRFSAERLKGVDSTLKIQPAKLEDSAVYLCASSLAQASRYEQYFGPGTRLTVT.

With regard to this clone: One junction end disagrees with the germline gene, perhaps due to a read error. The chain combines TRBV6-4 with TRBJ2-2; D might be TRBD1 (6 bases). Germline loops: CDR1 MRHNA, CDR2 SNTAGT. CDR3 length: 13 amino acids. The CDR3 reads CASSDRDTGELFF. CDR3 sequence (DNA): TGTGCCAGCAGTGACAGGGACACCGGGGAGCTATTTTTT.

The genes are TRBV5-1 and TRBJ2-7; 7 nucleotides line up with TRBD1. The CDR3 length is 15 residues. V shed 5 bases and J 0 bases; nucleotides not matched to a gene: 8. Germline V CDR1 and CDR2: SGHRS, YFSETQ. The CDR3 loop is CASRSGQPNSYEQYF. The CDR3 DNA follows: TGCGCCAGCAGATCGGGACAGCCGAACTCCTACGAGCAGTACTTC.

As DNA, the CDR3 is TGCGCCAGCAGAGAAGTAGGGTGGGATAATGAAAAACTGTTTTTT. Residues: CASREVGWDNEKLFF. V is TRBV5-1 and J is TRBJ1-4; D is undetermined. Germline CDR1 and CDR2: SGHRS and YFSETQ. The V end lost 5 bases, the J end lost 4 bases, and 15 bases lay between the germline ends. This CDR3 spans 15 amino acids.